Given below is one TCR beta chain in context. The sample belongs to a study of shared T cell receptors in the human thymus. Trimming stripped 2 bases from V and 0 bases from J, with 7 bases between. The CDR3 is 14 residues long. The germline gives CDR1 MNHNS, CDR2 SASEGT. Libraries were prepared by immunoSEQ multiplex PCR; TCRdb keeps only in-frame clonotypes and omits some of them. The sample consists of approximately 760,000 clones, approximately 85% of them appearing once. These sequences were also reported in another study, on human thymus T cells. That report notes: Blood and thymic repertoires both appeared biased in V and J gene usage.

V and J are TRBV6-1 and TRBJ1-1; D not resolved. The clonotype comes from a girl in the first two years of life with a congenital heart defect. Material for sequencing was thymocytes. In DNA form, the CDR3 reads TGTGCCAGCAGTGAAACGTACATGAACACTGAAGCTTTCTTT. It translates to CASSETYMNTEAFF.